This entry lists 5 T cell receptor beta chains sequenced from one sample in a study of shared clonotypes between healthy human individuals. Only CD45RO-negative cells positively selected for CCR7 counted as naive CD8 cells, so terminally differentiated effector memory CD45RA+ cells were excluded. Only in-frame clones appear in the TCRdb table, and some are missing; sequencing was by immunoSEQ multiplex PCR. The table includes about 1.9 million clones, 85% to 95% detected once. The sequencing input was naive CD8+ T cells from PBMCs. The receptors come from a man between 18 and 29 years old in good health. Some clones in this sample may be carry-over from other donors' samples.

The chain carries TRBV27 and TRBJ1-1, with D unresolved. CDR3 length equals 17 residues. V was cut by 1 base and J by 5 bases, with 20 bases left in between. CDR1 is MNHEY and CDR2 is SMNVEV in the germline V gene (reference sequence). CDR3 in amino acids: CASSLLEPPGVGTEAFF. For the CDR3, the DNA is TGTGCCAGCAGTTTATTGGAGCCCCCCGGGGTGGGGACTGAAGCTTTCTTT.

The genes are TRBV7-8 and TRBJ2-7; D possibly corresponds to TRBD1 (6 bases). V dropped 5 bases and J dropped 9 bases, with 14 bases sitting between them. Germline CDR1 and CDR2: SGHVS and FQNEAQ. The CDR3 covers 12 residues. The CDR3: CASSPDSDWQYF. As DNA, the CDR3 is TGTGCCAGCAGCCCGGACAGTGACTGGCAGTACTTC.

The rearrangement joins TRBV27 to TRBJ1-2; 12 bases agree with TRBD1. The CDR3 sequence is 17 residues long. From germline, CDR1 is MNHEY and CDR2 SMNVEV (reference sequence). J gave up 3 bases and V 5 bases, and 10 bases lay outside the gene matches. The CDR3 region is CASSTTSGQGAYYGYTF. CDR3 DNA sequence: TGTGCCAGCAGTACAACGTCGGGACAGGGGGCATACTATGGCTACACCTTC.

This sequence joins TRBV15 and TRBJ1-2, with TRBD1 matching 8 bases. The germline V gene encodes CDR1 LNHNV and CDR2 YYDKDF (reference sequence). V was pared by 3 bases and J by 4 bases, with 4 bases of the junction left unmatched. The CDR3 covers 14 residues. CDR3: CATSRTGEGYGYTF. The CDR3 nucleotides are TGTGCCACCAGCAGGACAGGGGAGGGCTATGGCTACACCTTC.

This chain links TRBV28 with TRBJ1-5, with 7 bases lining up with TRBD1. Germline CDR1 and CDR2: MDHEN and SYDVKM. This CDR3 is 14 amino acids long. V was clipped by 6 bases and J by 6 bases; unmatched bases: 8. DNA of the CDR3: TGTGCCAGCAGCATTACAGGGGATGGTCAGCCCCAGCATTTT. Protein sequence: CASSITGDGQPQHF.